The clone carrying this TCR beta chain was recorded at least ten times. As yet, its antigen is unknown. Germline CDR1 and CDR2: SNHLY and FYNNEI. The length of the CDR3 is 14 residues. With 7 bases removed from V and 4 bases from J, the gap between germline ends came to 17 bases. This specimen belongs to a study of T-cell reconstitution after alpha-beta-depleted transplantation in children. Broader study findings: After transplant, high TCRbeta diversity at day 60 in some patients arose from surviving recipient T cells and thymic progenitors.

The library targeted TCRbeta and was prepared with unique molecular identifiers. TCRdb re-called the PCR reads with MiXCR, one entry per CDR3 protein. The sample records 200,000 or so distinct CDR3 sequences, 5% to 6.5% being singletons. The sample was PBMCs, taken before TCRalphabeta/CD19-depleted stem cell transplant. The source is a girl under three years old with combined immunodeficiency, due to receive a stem cell transplant. The rearrangement joins TRBV2 to TRBJ2-7; D is perhaps TRBD2 (6 bases). CDR3 loop: CASTLVSLAYEQYF. CDR3 sequence (DNA): TGTGCCAGCACCCTCGTAAGTCTAGCGTACGAGCAGTACTTC.